One and the same sample provided the 19 T cell receptor beta chains below, sequenced in a study of OX40 agonist ivuxolimab in advanced cancers. Libraries were made using the immunoSEQ multiplex PCR assay. TCRdb provides this immuneACCESS table in a form limited to in-frame rearrangements. Some clones are lacking; in checked studies, under half of them reflect an unresolved V gene, and why the rest are absent is not known. Present in this sample are 70,000 or so clones, under 95% of which were seen just once. The ten largest make up about 10% of the sample. The sample in question was CD4+ or CD8+ T cells sorted from blood, obtained in a trial of the OX40 agonist ivuxolimab. The receptors come from an adult with an advanced solid tumor such as melanoma, head and neck, liver or kidney cancer.

The rearrangement links TRBV13 to TRBJ1-2; D ambiguous. Looked up from germline, CDR1 is PRHDT and CDR2 is FYEKMQ (reference sequence). V was pared by 5 bases and J by 12 bases, with 28 bases between. The CDR3 has 16 residues. The CDR3 is CASSAINGWAAKANTF. CDR3 nucleotide sequence: TGTGCCAGCAGCGCAATCAACGGGTGGGCAGCCAAGGCGAACACCTTC.

The chain employs TRBV5-5 and TRBJ2-7; D tentatively reads TRBD1 or TRBD2 (5 bases each). Germline CDR1 and CDR2: SGHKS and YYEKEE (reference sequence). Deletions cut 0 bases from V and 5 bases from J, with 15 bases between. The CDR3 has 15 residues. Here the CDR3 reads CASSLVGVGKDEQYF. The CDR3 DNA reads as TGTGCCAGCAGCTTGGTGGGGGTAGGAAAGGACGAGCAGTACTTC.

The chain links TRBV9 to TRBJ2-6; no definite D call. CDR1 and CDR2 (germline): SGDLS, YYNGEE. This CDR3 region has 14 residues. With 3 bases removed from V and 2 bases from J, the gap between germline ends came to 6 bases. CDR3: CASSDNPGANVLTF. CDR3 DNA sequence: TGTGCCAGCAGCGATAATCCTGGGGCCAACGTCCTGACTTTC.

The chain links TRBV7-9 to TRBJ2-2; no clear D gene. The CDR3 covers 15 residues. The ends were cut back, 7 bases at V and 2 bases at J, with 14 bases in the middle. CDR1 SEHNR and CDR2 FQNEAQ come from the germline V gene (reference sequence). CDR3: CASTLTIGNTGELFF. The CDR3 bases are TGTGCCAGCACCCTTACCATCGGAAACACCGGGGAGCTGTTTTTT. Based on the CDR3 plus reference TRBV7-9 and TRBJ2-2, the full variable domain is DTGVSQNPRHKITKRGQNVTFRCDPISEHNRLYWYRQTLGQGPEFLTYFQNEAQLEKSRLLSDRFSAERPKGSFSTLEIQRTEQGDSAMYLCASTLTIGNTGELFFGEGSRLTVL.

The CDR3 sequence is CASSLPGLVAGEQFF. The CDR3 coding sequence is TGTGCCAGCAGCTTGCCGGGACTAGTAGCGGGTGAGCAGTTCTTC. The chain employs TRBV7-2 and TRBJ2-1; TRBD2 agrees at 8 bases. Trimming at V came to 3 bases and at J to 9 bases, leaving 10 bases not matched to a gene. Germline-derived CDR1 and CDR2 are SGHTA and FQGNSA. The CDR3 sequence is 15 residues long.

The chain joins TRBV29-1 to TRBJ2-7, with 10 nucleotides matching TRBD1. J gave up 0 bases and V 4 bases, and 3 bases lay outside the gene matches. Germline assignment: CDR1 SQVTM and CDR2 ANQGSEA. The length of the CDR3 is 14 residues. CDR3 region: CSVAGTGDSYEQYF. Written as DNA, the CDR3 is TGCAGCGTTGCCGGGACAGGGGACTCCTACGAGCAGTACTTC.

This chain links TRBV12-5 with TRBJ1-4, with TRBD1 as a possible D gene (6 bases). This CDR3 has 15 residues. With 0 bases removed from V and 5 bases from J, the gap between germline ends came to 10 bases. Germline V CDR1 and CDR2: LGHNT, FRNRAP. The CDR3 coding sequence is TGTGCTAGTGGTTTGGTACTTCAGGGGAATGAAAAACTGTTTTTT. Translated, it gives CASGLVLQGNEKLFF.

V and J are TRBV29-1 and TRBJ1-2, with TRBD1 identical over 10 bases. Germline assignment: CDR1 SQVTM and CDR2 ANQGSEA. Unmatched junction bases numbered 3, after V lost 4 bases and J lost 7 bases. The CDR3 has 12 residues. CDR3 in DNA: TGCAGCGTTGGCAGGGACAGGGGTGGCTACACCTTC. It yields the protein CSVGRDRGGYTF.

The chain uses TRBV5-5 and TRBJ2-7; possible D gene TRBD1, 5 bases. Germline lookup yields CDR1 SGHKS and CDR2 YYEKEE (reference sequence). V was shortened by 2 bases and J by 4 bases, with 13 bases between the two germline ends. The CDR3 length is 14 residues. The CDR3 DNA reads TGTGCCAGCAGCTTCGACAGTCCATCATACGAGCAGTACTTC. It codes for CASSFDSPSYEQYF.

This clone was seen only once. The CDR3: CASSLYEQGSYEQYF. The CDR3 DNA sequence: TGTGCCAGCAGCTTATATGAGCAGGGCTCCTACGAGCAGTACTTC. The V gene is TRBV7-2, the J gene TRBJ2-7; D perhaps matches TRBD1 (5 bases). V was pared by 2 bases and J by 0 bases, with 11 bases between. The CDR3 runs 15 residues. Germline V CDR1 and CDR2: SGHTA, FQGNSA.

The gene calls are TRBV5-1 and TRBJ1-5; D might be TRBD1 (5 bases). The germline gives CDR1 SGHRS, CDR2 YFSETQ. The V end lost 1 base, the J end lost 0 bases, and 17 bases lay between the germline ends. CDR3 length: 18 amino acids. The CDR3 nucleotides read TGCGCCAGCAGCTTGTCCCCACAGGACCAATATAGCAATCAGCCCCAGCATTTT. As protein: CASSLSPQDQYSNQPQHF. Looking up the rest from reference TRBV5-1 and TRBJ1-5 gives the full variable domain: KAGVTQTPRYLIKTRGQQVTLSCSPISGHRSVSWYQQTPGQGLQFLFEYFSETQRNKGNFPGRFSGRQFSNSRSEMNVSTLELGDSALYLCASSLSPQDQYSNQPQHFGDGTRLSIL.

This clone occurred once. The chain carries TRBV11-2 and TRBJ2-5; 12 bases fit TRBD1. The trim removed 6 bases at V and 2 bases at J, leaving 7 bases unmatched. Germline CDR1 is SGHAT and CDR2 is FQNNGV. The CDR3 has 16 amino acids. In nucleotides, the CDR3 is TGTGCCAGCAGTTCCGGGACAGGGGGCTTTCAAGAGACCCAGTACTTC. Translation: CASSSGTGGFQETQYF. The full variable domain, in which reference TRBV11-2 and TRBJ2-5 provide the parts outside the CDR3, is EAGVAQSPRYKIIEKRQSVAFWCNPISGHATLYWYQQILGQGPKLLIQFQNNGVVDDSQLPKDRFSAERLKGVDSTLKIQPAKLEDSAVYLCASSSGTGGFQETQYFGPGTRLLVL.

As to this clone: Within the sample, other DNA sequences also encode this same CDR3. The chain couples TRBV10-3 to TRBJ2-7; 11 bases line up with TRBD2. J lost 4 bases, V lost 0 bases, and 2 bases had no gene match. Per germline, CDR1 ENHRY and CDR2 SYGVKD. The CDR3 has 15 amino acids. In DNA form, the CDR3 reads TGTGCCATCAGTGAGTCACTAGCGGGGGAATACGAGCAGTACTTC. Translating it yields CAISESLAGEYEQYF.

The chain employs TRBV7-8 and TRBJ2-1; possibly TRBD2 for D (7 bases). Germline-derived CDR1 and CDR2 are SGHVS and FQNEAQ. The V gene lost 1 base and the J gene lost 0 bases, with 22 bases spanning the gap. The CDR3 loop spans 20 amino acids. The CDR3 DNA is TGTGCCAGCAGCTTAGGTGTGGCGGGGGCGCAACCCAGCTCCTACAATGAGCAGTTCTTC. It encodes CASSLGVAGAQPSSYNEQFF.

The CDR3 nucleotides read TGTGCCAGCAGCTTAGAATGGGCGGGTTCCTACAATGAGCAGTTCTTC. Residues: CASSLEWAGSYNEQFF. This chain uses TRBV11-2 with TRBJ2-1, with D possibly TRBD2 on 5 matching bases. CDR1 SGHAT and CDR2 FQNNGV come from the germline V gene. This CDR3 contains 16 residues. The ends were cut back, 0 bases at V and 1 base at J, with 10 bases in the middle.

The chain has TRBV18 and TRBJ1-1; 9 nucleotides match TRBD1. The CDR3 contains 16 residues. Germline CDR1 reads KGHSH; CDR2 reads LQKENI. Trimming removed 6 bases from V and 4 bases from J; junction bases left unmatched: 12. The CDR3 nucleotides read TGTGCCAGCTCGTTAATCCCCGGGACAGGGAGCACTGAAGCTTTCTTT. This encodes CASSLIPGTGSTEAFF.

This chain uses TRBV4-2 with TRBJ1-1; D ambiguous. Germline V gene data show CDR1 as LGHNA and CDR2 as YNFKEQ. This CDR3 region has 15 residues. V was trimmed by 2 bases and J by 2 bases, leaving 12 bases between them. The CDR3 coding sequence is TGTGCCAGCAGCCAACTACAGACAAGTAACACTGAAGCTTTCTTT. Translation gives CASSQLQTSNTEAFF.

The genes are TRBV13 and TRBJ1-1; TRBD1 might be the D (6 bases). Germline CDR1 is PRHDT and CDR2 is FYEKMQ (reference sequence). This CDR3 has 14 residues. Deletions cut 1 base from V and 5 bases from J, with 11 bases between. CDR3 sequence reads: CASSLEDSGTEAFF. The CDR3 DNA reads TGTGCCAGCAGCTTAGAGGACAGTGGGACTGAAGCTTTCTTT.

The gene calls are TRBV29-1 and TRBJ2-2; D perhaps matches TRBD2 (5 bases). The CDR3 runs 13 residues. Trimming shortened V by 6 bases and J by 4 bases, and 12 bases separated the two germline ends. The V gene's germline CDR1 is SQVTM and CDR2 ANQGSEA. The CDR3 DNA reads TGCAGCGTATGGACTCGGGGCACCGGGGAGCTGTTTTTT. The encoded protein is CSVWTRGTGELFF.